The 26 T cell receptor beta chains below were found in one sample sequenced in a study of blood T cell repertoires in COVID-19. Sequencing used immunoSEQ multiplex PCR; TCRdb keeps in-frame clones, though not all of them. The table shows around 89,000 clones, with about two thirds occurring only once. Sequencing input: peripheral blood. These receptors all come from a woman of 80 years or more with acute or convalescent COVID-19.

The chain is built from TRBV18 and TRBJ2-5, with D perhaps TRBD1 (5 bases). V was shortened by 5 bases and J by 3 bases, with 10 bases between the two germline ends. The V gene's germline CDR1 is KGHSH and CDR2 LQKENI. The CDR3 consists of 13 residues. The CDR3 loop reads CASSARQKETQYF. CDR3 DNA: TGTGCCAGCTCAGCTAGACAGAAAGAGACCCAGTACTTC.

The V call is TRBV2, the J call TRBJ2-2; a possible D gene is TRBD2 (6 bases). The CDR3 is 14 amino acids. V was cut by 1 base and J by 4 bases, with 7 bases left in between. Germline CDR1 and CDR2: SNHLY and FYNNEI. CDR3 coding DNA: TGTGCCAGCAGTGAAGTGCGGGGCACCGGGGAGCTGTTTTTT. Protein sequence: CASSEVRGTGELFF.

CDR3 bases: TGCGCCAGCAGCTTGACAGATCGGTACACTGAAGCTTTCTTT. It encodes CASSLTDRYTEAFF. The rearrangement links TRBV5-1 to TRBJ1-1; D is unclear. V lost 1 base to trimming and J lost 3 bases, with 10 bases between them. Germline V CDR1 and CDR2: SGHRS, YFSETQ. The CDR3 extends over 14 amino acids.

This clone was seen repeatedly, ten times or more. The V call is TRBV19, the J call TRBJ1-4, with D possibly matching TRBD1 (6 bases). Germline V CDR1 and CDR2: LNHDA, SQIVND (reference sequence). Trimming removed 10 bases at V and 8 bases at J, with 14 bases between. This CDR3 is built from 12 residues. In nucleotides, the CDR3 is TGTGCCACTAAAAACGACAGGGAAAAACTGTTTTTT. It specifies CATKNDREKLFF.

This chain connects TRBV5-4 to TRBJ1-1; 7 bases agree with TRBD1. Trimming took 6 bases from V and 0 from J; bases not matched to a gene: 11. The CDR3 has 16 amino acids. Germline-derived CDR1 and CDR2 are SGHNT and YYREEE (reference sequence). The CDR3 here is CASKTGPGTVNTEAFF. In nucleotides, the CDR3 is TGTGCCAGCAAGACCGGACCCGGGACAGTGAACACTGAAGCTTTCTTT.

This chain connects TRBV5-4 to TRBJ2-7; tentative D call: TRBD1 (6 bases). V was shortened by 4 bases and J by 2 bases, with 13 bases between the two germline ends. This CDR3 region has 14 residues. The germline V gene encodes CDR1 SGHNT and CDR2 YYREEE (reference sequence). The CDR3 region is CASSPSWTAYEQYF. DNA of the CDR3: TGTGCCAGCAGCCCCAGTTGGACAGCCTACGAGCAGTACTTC.

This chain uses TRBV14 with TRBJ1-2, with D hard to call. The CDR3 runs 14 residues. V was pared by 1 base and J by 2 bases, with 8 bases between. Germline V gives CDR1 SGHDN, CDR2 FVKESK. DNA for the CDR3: TGTGCCAGCAGCCAAGGACAACAAAACTATGGCTACACCTTC. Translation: CASSQGQQNYGYTF.

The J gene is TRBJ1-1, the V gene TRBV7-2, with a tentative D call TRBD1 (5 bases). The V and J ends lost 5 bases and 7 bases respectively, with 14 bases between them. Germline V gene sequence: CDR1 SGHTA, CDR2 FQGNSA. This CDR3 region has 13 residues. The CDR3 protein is CASSPRTGGEAFF. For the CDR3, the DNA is TGTGCCAGCAGCCCTAGGACGGGGGGTGAAGCTTTCTTT.

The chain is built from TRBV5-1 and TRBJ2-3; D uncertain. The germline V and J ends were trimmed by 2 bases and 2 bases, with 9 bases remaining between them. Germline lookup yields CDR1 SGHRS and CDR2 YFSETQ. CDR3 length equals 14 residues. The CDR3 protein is CASSFGQSTDTQYF. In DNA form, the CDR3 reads TGCGCCAGCAGCTTTGGGCAGTCCACAGATACGCAGTATTTT.

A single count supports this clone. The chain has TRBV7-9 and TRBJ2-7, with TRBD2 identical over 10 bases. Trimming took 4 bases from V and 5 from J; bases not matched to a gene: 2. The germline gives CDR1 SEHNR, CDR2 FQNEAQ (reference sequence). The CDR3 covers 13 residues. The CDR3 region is CASSSSGGHEQYF. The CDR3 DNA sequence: TGTGCCAGCAGCTCTAGCGGGGGCCACGAGCAGTACTTC.

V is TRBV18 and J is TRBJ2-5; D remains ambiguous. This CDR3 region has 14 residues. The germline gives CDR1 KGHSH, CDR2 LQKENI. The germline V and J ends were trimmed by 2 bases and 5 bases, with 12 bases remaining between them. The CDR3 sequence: CASSPGLRRETQYF. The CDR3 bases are TGTGCCAGCTCACCAGGGCTCCGAAGGGAGACCCAGTACTTC.

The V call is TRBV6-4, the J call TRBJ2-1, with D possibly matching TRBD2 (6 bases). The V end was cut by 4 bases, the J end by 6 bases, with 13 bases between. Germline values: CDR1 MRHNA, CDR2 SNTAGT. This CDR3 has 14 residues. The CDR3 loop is CASSVNTGGNEQFF. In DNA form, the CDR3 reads TGTGCCAGCAGTGTGAATACCGGGGGCAATGAGCAGTTCTTC.

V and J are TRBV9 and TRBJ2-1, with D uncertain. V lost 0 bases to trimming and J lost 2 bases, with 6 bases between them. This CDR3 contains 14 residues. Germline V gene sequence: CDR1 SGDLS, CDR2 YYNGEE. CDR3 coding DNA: TGTGCCAGCAGCGTAGGGGCCGCCTACAATGAGCAGTTCTTC. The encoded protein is CASSVGAAYNEQFF.

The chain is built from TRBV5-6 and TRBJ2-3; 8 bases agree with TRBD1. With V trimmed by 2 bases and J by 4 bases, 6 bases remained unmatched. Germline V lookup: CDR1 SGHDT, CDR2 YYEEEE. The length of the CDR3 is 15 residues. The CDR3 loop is CASSFPDRGPDTQYF. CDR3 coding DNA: TGTGCCAGCAGCTTCCCAGACAGGGGACCAGATACGCAGTATTTT.

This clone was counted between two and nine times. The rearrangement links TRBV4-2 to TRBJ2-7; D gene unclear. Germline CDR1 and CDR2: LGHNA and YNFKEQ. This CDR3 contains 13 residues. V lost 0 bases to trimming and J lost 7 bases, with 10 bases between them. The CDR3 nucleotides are TGTGCCAGCAGCCAAGACGATTTTCGGGAGCAGTACTTC. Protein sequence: CASSQDDFREQYF.

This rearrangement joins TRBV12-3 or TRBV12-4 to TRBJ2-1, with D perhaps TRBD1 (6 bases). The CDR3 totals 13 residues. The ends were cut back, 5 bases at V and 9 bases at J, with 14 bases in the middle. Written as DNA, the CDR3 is TGTGCCAGCAGTCTACGACAGGAAGCTGAGCAGTTCTTC. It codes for CASSLRQEAEQFF.

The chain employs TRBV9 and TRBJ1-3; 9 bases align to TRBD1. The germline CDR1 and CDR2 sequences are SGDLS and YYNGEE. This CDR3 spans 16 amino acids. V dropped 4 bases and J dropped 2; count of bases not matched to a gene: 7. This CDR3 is CASSRPGTGPGNTIYF. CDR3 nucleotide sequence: TGTGCCAGCAGCCGACCGGGGACAGGGCCTGGAAACACCATATATTTT.

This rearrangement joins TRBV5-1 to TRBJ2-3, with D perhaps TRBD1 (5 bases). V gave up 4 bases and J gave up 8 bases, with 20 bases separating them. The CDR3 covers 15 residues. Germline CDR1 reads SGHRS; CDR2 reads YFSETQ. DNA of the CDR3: TGCGCCAGCAGCCCAGCATCCGGACAACCCGCTACGCAGTATTTT. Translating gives CASSPASGQPATQYF. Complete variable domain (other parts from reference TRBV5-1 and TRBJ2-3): KAGVTQTPRYLIKTRGQQVTLSCSPISGHRSVSWYQQTPGQGLQFLFEYFSETQRNKGNFPGRFSGRQFSNSRSEMNVSTLELGDSALYLCASSPASGQPATQYFGPGTRLTVL.

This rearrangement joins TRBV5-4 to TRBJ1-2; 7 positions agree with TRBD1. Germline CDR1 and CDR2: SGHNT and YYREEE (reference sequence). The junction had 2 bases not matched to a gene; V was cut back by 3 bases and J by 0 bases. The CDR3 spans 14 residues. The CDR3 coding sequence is TGTGCCAGCAGCTCTCAGGGGGCTAACTATGGCTACACCTTC. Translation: CASSSQGANYGYTF.

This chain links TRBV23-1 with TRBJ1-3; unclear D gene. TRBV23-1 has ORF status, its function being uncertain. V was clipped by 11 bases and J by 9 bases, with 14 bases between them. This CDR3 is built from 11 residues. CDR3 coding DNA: TGCGCCCGCCGGCGGCCGTCCACCATATATTTT. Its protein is CARRRPSTIYF.

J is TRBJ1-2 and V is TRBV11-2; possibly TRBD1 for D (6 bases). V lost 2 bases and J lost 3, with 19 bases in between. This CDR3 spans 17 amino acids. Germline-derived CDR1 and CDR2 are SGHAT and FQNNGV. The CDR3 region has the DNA TGTGCCAGCAGCTTAAGTGAGATAGTCGGGACACACTATGGCTACACCTTC. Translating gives CASSLSEIVGTHYGYTF.

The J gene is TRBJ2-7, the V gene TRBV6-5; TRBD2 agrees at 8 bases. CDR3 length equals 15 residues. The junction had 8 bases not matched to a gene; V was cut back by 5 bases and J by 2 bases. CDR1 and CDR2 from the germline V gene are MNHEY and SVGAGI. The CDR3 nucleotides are TGTGCCAGCAGTCCCTTAGCGGGGCTAACCTACGAGCAGTACTTC. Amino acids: CASSPLAGLTYEQYF.

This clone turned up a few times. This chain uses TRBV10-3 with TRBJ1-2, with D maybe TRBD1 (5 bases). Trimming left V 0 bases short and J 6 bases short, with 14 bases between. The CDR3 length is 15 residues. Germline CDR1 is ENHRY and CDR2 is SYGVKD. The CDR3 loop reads CAISESARGDHGYTF. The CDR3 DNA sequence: TGTGCCATCAGTGAGTCGGCGCGGGGGGATCATGGCTACACCTTC.

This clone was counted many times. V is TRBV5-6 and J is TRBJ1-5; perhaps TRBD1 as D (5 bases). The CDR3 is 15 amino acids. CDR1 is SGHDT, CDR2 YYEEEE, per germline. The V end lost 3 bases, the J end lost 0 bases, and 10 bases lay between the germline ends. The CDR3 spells CASSWRGSSNQPQHF. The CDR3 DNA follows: TGTGCCAGCAGCTGGAGGGGAAGTAGCAATCAGCCCCAGCATTTT.

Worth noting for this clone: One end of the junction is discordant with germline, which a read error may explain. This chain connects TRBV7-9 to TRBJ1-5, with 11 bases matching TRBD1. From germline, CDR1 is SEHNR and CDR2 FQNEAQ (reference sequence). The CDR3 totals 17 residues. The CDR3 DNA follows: TGTGCCAGCAGCATAGCCTTGGGGGACAGGGGGATTCAGCCCCAGCATTTT. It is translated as CASSIALGDRGIQPQHF.

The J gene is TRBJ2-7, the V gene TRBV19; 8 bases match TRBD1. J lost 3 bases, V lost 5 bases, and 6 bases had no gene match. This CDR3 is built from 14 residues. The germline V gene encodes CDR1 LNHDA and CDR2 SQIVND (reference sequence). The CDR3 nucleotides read TGTGCCAGTAGTTCCCGACAGGGGCTCTACGAGCAGTACTTC. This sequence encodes CASSSRQGLYEQYF.